This T cell receptor (beta chain) was sequenced for a study of shared clonotypes between healthy human individuals. The CDR3 spans 16 residues. The V gene lost 0 bases and the J gene lost 0 bases, with 11 bases spanning the gap. Per germline, CDR1 ENHRY and CDR2 SYGVKD. Naive CD45RA+ and memory CD45RA-negative subsets were split from CD4+ cells. A few counts support this clone. Generated by immunoSEQ multiplex PCR, the TCRdb table keeps only in-frame clones and is missing some. The sample lists nearly 1 million clones, approximately 76% occurring once. The specimen was memory CD4+ T cells sorted from blood. Subset in this sample: CD45RA-negative fraction. This TCR was recovered from a man younger than 35 in good health. This chain connects TRBV10-3 to TRBJ1-1; TRBD1 might be the D (6 bases). CDR3 in DNA: TGTGCCATCAGTGAGTCGAGAGGACAGCTGAACACTGAAGCTTTCTTT. It specifies CAISESRGQLNTEAFF.